The 4 T cell receptor beta chains below were found in one sample sequenced in a study of molecular identifiers for immune sequencing clone quantification. In TCRdb, the PCR reads were re-called with MiXCR into one record per CDR3 protein. The table has under 65,000 distinct CDR3 sequences, around 25% seen once. Material: naive CD8+ T cells from blood, with Jurkat cell RNA spiked in. Documented subset: FACS-sorted CD8+CD4-CCR7+CD45RA+ naive T cells. All receptors come from a human donor in good health. Some libraries in this study had Jurkat cell RNA spiked in.

About this clonotype: A much larger clone is a single base away; this may be a read error. This chain joins TRBV12-3 or TRBV12-4 and TRBJ2-3, with TRBD1 matching 7 bases. The CDR3 extends over 15 amino acids. CDR3 sequence reads: CACSLEGASTDTQYF. The CDR3 region has the DNA TGTGCCTGCAGTTTAGAGGGGGCTAGCACAGATACGCAGTATTTT.

This CDR3 is CSARGLYGTVAGGTDTQYF. Here the CDR3 DNA reads TGCAGTGCTAGAGGTTTATACGGGACGGTAGCGGGCGGCACAGATACGCAGTATTTT. This chain links TRBV20-1 with TRBJ2-3; TRBD2 matches 7 bases. Per the germline V gene, CDR1 is DFQATT and CDR2 is SNEGSKA (reference sequence). The V and J ends lost 1 base and 1 base, in that order; junction bases with no gene match: 17. The length of the CDR3 is 19 residues.

The count of this clonotype is one. It may be a read error: a sequence one base away is much more abundant. The genes are TRBV5-1 and TRBJ2-3; 12 bases line up with TRBD2. The germline V gene has CDR1 SGHRS and CDR2 YFSETQ. The CDR3 has 15 residues. CDR3 loop: CASSPSGGALDMQYF. Here the CDR3 DNA reads TGCGCCAGCAGCCCTAGCGGGGGGGCGTTAGATATGCAGTATTTT.

In its sample, this clonotype was seen a few times. This rearrangement joins TRBV11-3 to TRBJ2-2; D uncertain. CDR3 length: 16 amino acids. V was trimmed by 2 bases and J by 2 bases, leaving 12 bases between them. Germline CDR1 and CDR2: SGHNT and YENEEA. CDR3 in amino acids: CASSLYRGTNTGELFF. CDR3 in DNA: TGTGCCAGCAGCTTATACCGAGGCACCAACACCGGGGAGCTGTTTTTT.